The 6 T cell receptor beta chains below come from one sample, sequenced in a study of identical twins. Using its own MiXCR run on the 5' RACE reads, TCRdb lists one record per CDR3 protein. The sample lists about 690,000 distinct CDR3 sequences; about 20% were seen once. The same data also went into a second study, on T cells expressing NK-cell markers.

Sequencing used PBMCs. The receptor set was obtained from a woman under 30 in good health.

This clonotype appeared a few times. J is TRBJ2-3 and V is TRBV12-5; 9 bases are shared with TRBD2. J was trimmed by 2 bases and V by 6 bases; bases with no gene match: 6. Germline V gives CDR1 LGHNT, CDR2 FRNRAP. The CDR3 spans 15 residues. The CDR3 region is CASGPLAGYTDTQYF. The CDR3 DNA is TGTGCTAGTGGGCCCCTAGCGGGGTACACAGATACGCAGTATTTT.

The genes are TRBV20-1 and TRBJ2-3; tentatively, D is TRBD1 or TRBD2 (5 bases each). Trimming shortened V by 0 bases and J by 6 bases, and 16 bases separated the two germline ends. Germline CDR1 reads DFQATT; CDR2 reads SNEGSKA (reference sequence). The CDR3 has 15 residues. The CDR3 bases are TGCAGTGCTAGAGATCTCGAGGGGAGTGCCGATACGCAGTATTTT. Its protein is CSARDLEGSADTQYF.

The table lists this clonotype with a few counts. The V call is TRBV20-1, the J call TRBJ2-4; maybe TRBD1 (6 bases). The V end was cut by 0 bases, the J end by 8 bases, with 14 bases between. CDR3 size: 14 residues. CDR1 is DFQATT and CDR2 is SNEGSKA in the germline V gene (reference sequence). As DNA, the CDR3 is TGCAGTGCTAGAGACCAGGGGCGAGGGGACATTCAGTACTTC. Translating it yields CSARDQGRGDIQYF.

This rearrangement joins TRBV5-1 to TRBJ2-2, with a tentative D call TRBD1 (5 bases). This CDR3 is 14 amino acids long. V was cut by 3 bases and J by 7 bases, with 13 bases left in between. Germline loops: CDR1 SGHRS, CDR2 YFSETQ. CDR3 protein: CASSSLRQNGELFF. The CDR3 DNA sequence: TGCGCCAGCAGCTCCCTGAGACAGAACGGGGAGCTGTTTTTT. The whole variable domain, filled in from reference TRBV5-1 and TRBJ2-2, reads KAGVTQTPRYLIKTRGQQVTLSCSPISGHRSVSWYQQTPGQGLQFLFEYFSETQRNKGNFPGRFSGRQFSNSRSEMNVSTLELGDSALYLCASSSLRQNGELFFGEGSRLTVL.

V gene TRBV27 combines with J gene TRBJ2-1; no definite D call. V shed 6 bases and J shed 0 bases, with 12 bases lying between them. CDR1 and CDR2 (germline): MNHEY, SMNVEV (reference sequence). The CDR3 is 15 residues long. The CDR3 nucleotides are TGTGCCAGCAGAGGACCCTGGAGCTCCTACAATGAGCAGTTCTTC. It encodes CASRGPWSSYNEQFF.

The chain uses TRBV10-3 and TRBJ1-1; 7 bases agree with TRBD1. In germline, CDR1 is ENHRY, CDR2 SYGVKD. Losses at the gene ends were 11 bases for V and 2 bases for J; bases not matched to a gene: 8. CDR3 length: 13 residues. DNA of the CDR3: TGTGCCGTCGCCGGGACAGCCAACACTGAAGCTTTCTTT. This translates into CAVAGTANTEAFF.